This T cell receptor (beta chain) appears in the sequencing data of a study of blood T cell repertoires in COVID-19. About the research overall: T cells, B-cell-depleted T cells, or PBMCs supplied cDNA or gDNA.

Original handling: Amplification of reference gene primers was used by the study to estimate nucleated cell counts. Profiled with immunoSEQ multiplex PCR; TCRdb holds only in-frame clones, not every one. That table is the source of V, J and clone size, and D and trimming were worked out from the DNA. The sample has roughly 240,000 clones, roughly 85% seen once; the top ten hold 9.1%. The receptor comes from a woman between 50 and 59 years old with acute COVID-19. The specimen was PBMCs or T cells enriched from blood (not recorded which).

CDR3 DNA: TGCGCCAGCAAATTCAGCGGGGAACACTATGGCTACACCTTC. This encodes CASKFSGEHYGYTF. The J gene is TRBJ1-2, the V gene TRBV5-1; D remains unclear. CDR3 length: 14 residues. Trimming stripped 6 bases from V and 3 bases from J, with 15 bases between. Germline V gene lookup returns CDR1 SGHRS and CDR2 YFSETQ. The full variable domain, completed using reference TRBV5-1 and TRBJ1-2, is KAGVTQTPRYLIKTRGQQVTLSCSPISGHRSVSWYQQTPGQGLQFLFEYFSETQRNKGNFPGRFSGRQFSNSRSEMNVSTLELGDSALYLCASKFSGEHYGYTFGSGTRLTVV.